The 14 T cell receptor beta chains below come from one sample, sequenced in a study of cytomegalovirus exposure and HLA in healthy donors. Primers included in the PCR were 60 Vbeta and 13 Jbeta primers. Sequenced by immunoSEQ multiplex PCR; TCRdb stores in-frame clones only, minus some. Among almost 65,000 clones listed, more than 60% were seen once. Sequenced sample: PBMCs. All receptors come from a male donor in good health and CMV-seropositive.

The chain combines TRBV4-3 with TRBJ2-7; 10 bases are shared with TRBD1. The length of the CDR3 is 16 residues. Germline-derived CDR1 and CDR2 are LGHNA and YSLEER. V shed 4 bases and J 1 base; nucleotides not matched to a gene: 7. The CDR3 loop reads CASSLQAGQGSYEQYF. The CDR3 coding sequence is TGCGCCAGCAGCCTACAGGCGGGACAGGGGTCCTACGAGCAGTACTTC.

V and J are TRBV15 and TRBJ2-1; 8 bases agree with TRBD2. V dropped 0 bases and J dropped 3; count of bases not matched to a gene: 4. CDR3 size: 16 residues. Germline CDR1 is LNHNV and CDR2 is YYDKDF (reference sequence). CDR3 coding DNA: TGTGCCACCAGCAGAGATTCGGGACTAGTCTACAATGAGCAGTTCTTC. Amino acid sequence: CATSRDSGLVYNEQFF. Based on the CDR3 plus reference TRBV15 and TRBJ2-1, the full variable domain is DAMVIQNPRYQVTQFGKPVTLSCSQTLNHNVMYWYQQKSSQAPKLLFHYYDKDFNNEADTPDNFQSRRPNTSFCFLDIRSPGLGDTAMYLCATSRDSGLVYNEQFFGPGTRLTVL.

The genes are TRBV2 and TRBJ2-2; 11 bases agree with TRBD1. CDR1 and CDR2 (germline): SNHLY, FYNNEI. CDR3 length: 17 amino acids. V lost 7 bases and J lost 4; bases outside the gene matches: 11. The CDR3 protein is CASTSPRGQGGTGELFF. The CDR3 DNA reads as TGTGCCAGCACTTCCCCGCGGGGACAGGGGGGCACCGGGGAGCTGTTTTTT.

CDR3 region: CASSFTQGSYDFF. In DNA, the CDR3 is TGTGCCAGCAGCTTTACACAGGGTTCCTATGATTTCTTC. J is TRBJ2-1 and V is TRBV5-5; D possibly corresponds to TRBD1 (6 bases). Germline CDR1 reads SGHKS; CDR2 reads YYEKEE (reference sequence). Trimming left V 2 bases short and J 16 bases short, with 19 bases between. The CDR3 length is 13 residues.

V and J are TRBV19 and TRBJ2-3, with D maybe TRBD2 (6 bases). Trimming cost V 3 bases and J 4 bases, with 20 bases left between them. Germline CDR1 LNHDA, CDR2 SQIVND (reference sequence). The length of the CDR3 is 17 residues. CDR3 loop: CASSIGGTVSGSDTQYF. The DNA for the CDR3 is TGTGCCAGTAGTATCGGCGGGACGGTCTCGGGTTCAGATACGCAGTATTTT.

The chain recombines TRBV18 with TRBJ2-7; a weak D match, TRBD1 (6 bases). This CDR3 is 14 amino acids long. The germline V and J ends were trimmed by 6 bases and 2 bases, with 14 bases remaining between them. CDR1 and CDR2 from the germline V gene are KGHSH and LQKENI. The chain's CDR3 is CASSPGTTAYEQYF. The CDR3 DNA reads as TGTGCCAGCTCGCCGGGGACAACCGCCTACGAGCAGTACTTC.

The J gene is TRBJ2-3, the V gene TRBV5-4; D possibly corresponds to TRBD2 (6 bases). This CDR3 region has 16 residues. The germline V gene has CDR1 SGHNT and CDR2 YYREEE (reference sequence). V was pared by 1 base and J by 2 bases, with 14 bases between. The CDR3 sequence is CASSLKISGVTDTQYF. CDR3 DNA sequence: TGTGCCAGCAGCTTGAAGATTAGCGGAGTCACAGATACGCAGTATTTT.

The gene calls are TRBV4-3 and TRBJ1-2; no clear D. V lost 0 bases and J lost 6, with 11 bases in between. The CDR3 is 14 residues long. CDR1 is LGHNA and CDR2 is YSLEER in the germline V gene. As DNA, the CDR3 is TGCGCCAGCAGCCAAGAAGGGAGAGTCAATGGCTACACCTTC. The encoded protein is CASSQEGRVNGYTF.

This clone appeared once. In nucleotides, the CDR3 is TGTGCCAGCAGCCCCAGGACTAGGTTTTACGAGCAGTACTTC. Encoded protein: CASSPRTRFYEQYF. The chain employs TRBV7-9 and TRBJ2-5; 7 bases agree with TRBD2. Matching the DNA end better, TRBJ2-7 makes the J call doubtful. The CDR3 totals 14 residues. The V gene's germline CDR1 is SEHNR and CDR2 FQNEAQ (reference sequence).

The chain combines TRBV29-1 with TRBJ1-1; 8 nucleotides agree with TRBD1. Germline V lookup: CDR1 SQVTM, CDR2 ANQGSEA. The J segment lost 4 bases and the V segment lost 6 bases, leaving 7 bases of the junction unmatched. The CDR3 consists of 13 residues. DNA for the CDR3: TGCAGCGTCGCCGGGACAGGCGGCACTGAAGCTTTCTTT. Translation: CSVAGTGGTEAFF.

The chain carries TRBV10-3 and TRBJ2-5; TRBD2 matches at 10 bases. Germline CDR1 and CDR2: ENHRY and SYGVKD. The CDR3 contains 15 residues. J gave up 0 bases and V 5 bases, and 3 bases lay outside the gene matches. The CDR3 DNA follows: TGTGCCATCAGTTCGCTAGCGGGGGACCAAGAGACCCAGTACTTC. This sequence encodes CAISSLAGDQETQYF.

The chain joins TRBV7-9 to TRBJ1-5; D is uncertain. CDR3 size: 14 residues. Germline V gene lookup returns CDR1 SEHNR and CDR2 FQNEAQ (reference sequence). V lost 5 bases to trimming and J lost 0 bases, with 8 bases between them. The CDR3 sequence is CASSPSGSNQPQHF. CDR3 DNA: TGTGCCAGCAGCCCGAGTGGTAGCAATCAGCCCCAGCATTTT.

The V and J genes are TRBV25-1 and TRBJ2-1; 7 positions match TRBD1. This CDR3 is built from 14 residues. The germline CDR1 and CDR2 sequences are MGHDK and SYGVNS. With V trimmed by 2 bases and J by 2 bases, 0 bases remained unmatched. CDR3: CASSEQGAYNEQFF. For the CDR3, the DNA is TGTGCCAGCAGTGAACAGGGGGCCTACAATGAGCAGTTCTTC.

This chain joins TRBV4-3 and TRBJ2-6, with TRBD1 as a possible D gene (6 bases). The CDR3 has 19 amino acids. CDR1 is LGHNA and CDR2 is YSLEER in the germline V gene. V lost 0 bases and J lost 3, with 18 bases in between. The CDR3 sequence: CASSQDRADGTFGANVLTF. CDR3 in DNA: TGCGCCAGCAGCCAAGATCGGGCGGATGGGACATTTGGGGCCAACGTCCTGACTTTC.